In this sample, the clone carrying this T cell receptor (beta chain) turned up once. The germline gives CDR1 SEHNR, CDR2 FQNEAQ (reference sequence). The CDR3 length is 14 residues. Trimming stripped 7 bases from V and 0 bases from J, with 12 bases between. These data belong to a study of blood T cell repertoires in COVID-19. Whole-study context: The United States, Italy and Spain provided the acute and convalescent COVID-19 samples. T cells, B-cell-depleted T cells, or PBMCs supplied cDNA or gDNA.

Libraries were prepared by immunoSEQ multiplex PCR; TCRdb keeps only in-frame clonotypes and omits some of them. The sample shows 230,000 or so clones, around four fifths of them seen only once. Sequencing used peripheral blood. The rearrangement links TRBV7-9 to TRBJ1-1; D gene unclear. The clonotype was recovered from a man aged 40-55 years with active or convalescent COVID-19. In DNA form, the CDR3 reads TGTGCCAGCACCCCAGGATTAGTGAACACTGAAGCTTTCTTT. Translated: CASTPGLVNTEAFF.